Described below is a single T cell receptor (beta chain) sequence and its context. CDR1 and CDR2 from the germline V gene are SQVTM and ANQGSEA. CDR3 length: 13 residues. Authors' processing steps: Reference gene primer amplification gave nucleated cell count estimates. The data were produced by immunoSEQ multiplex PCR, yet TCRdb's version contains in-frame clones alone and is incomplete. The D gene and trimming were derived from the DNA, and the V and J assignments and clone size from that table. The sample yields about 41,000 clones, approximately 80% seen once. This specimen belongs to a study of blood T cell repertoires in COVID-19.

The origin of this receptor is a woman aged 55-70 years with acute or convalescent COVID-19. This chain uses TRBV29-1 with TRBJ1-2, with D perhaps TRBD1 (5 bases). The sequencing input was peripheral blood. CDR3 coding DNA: TGCGCCGGAGGGGAGGGGTGGGGGTATGGCTACACCTTC. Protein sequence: CAGGEGWGYGYTF. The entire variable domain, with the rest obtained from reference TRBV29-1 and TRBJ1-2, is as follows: SAVISQKPSRDICQRGTSLTIQCQVDSQVTMMFWYRQQPGQSLTLIATANQGSEATYESGFVIDKFPISRPNLTFSTLTVSNMSPEDSSIYLCAGGEGWGYGYTFGSGTRLTVV.